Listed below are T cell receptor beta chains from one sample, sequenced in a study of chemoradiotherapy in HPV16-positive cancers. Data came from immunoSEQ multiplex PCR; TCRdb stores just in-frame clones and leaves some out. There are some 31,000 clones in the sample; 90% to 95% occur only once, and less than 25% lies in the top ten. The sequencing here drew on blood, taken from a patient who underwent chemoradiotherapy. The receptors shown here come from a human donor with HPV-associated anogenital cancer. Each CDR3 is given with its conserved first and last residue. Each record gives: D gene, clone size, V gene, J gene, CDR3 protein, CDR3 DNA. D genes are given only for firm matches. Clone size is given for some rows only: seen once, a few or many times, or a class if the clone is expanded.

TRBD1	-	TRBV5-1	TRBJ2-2	CASSRQGEAGELFF	TGCGCCAGCAGCCGACAGGGGGAGGCCGGGGAGCTGTTTTTT
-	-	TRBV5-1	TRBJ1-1	CASSRGENTEAFF	TGCGCCAGCAGCCGGGGCGAGAACACTGAAGCTTTCTTT
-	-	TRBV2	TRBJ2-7	CASSETFGSYEQYF	TGTGCCAGCAGTGAAACCTTCGGGAGCTACGAGCAGTACTTC
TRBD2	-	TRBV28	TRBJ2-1	CASSIAGTYNEQFF	TGTGCCAGCAGTATAGCGGGGACCTACAATGAGCAGTTCTTC
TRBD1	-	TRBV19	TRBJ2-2	CASSIDTLRQGANGELFF	TGTGCCAGTAGTATAGATACCCTACGACAGGGGGCGAACGGGGAGCTGTTTTTT
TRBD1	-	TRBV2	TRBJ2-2	CASRRSGGGTGELFF	TGTGCCAGCCGCCGATCAGGGGGCGGTACCGGGGAGCTGTTTTTT
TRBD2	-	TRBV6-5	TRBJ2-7	CASSYHGTSSYEQYF	TGTGCCAGCAGTTATCATGGGACTAGCAGCTACGAGCAGTACTTC
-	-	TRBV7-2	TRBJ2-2	CASNSRRGRTGELFF	TGTGCCAGCAACTCTCGGAGGGGGCGGACCGGGGAGCTGTTTTTT
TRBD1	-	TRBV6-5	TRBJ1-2	CASKLTGSNYGYTF	TGTGCCAGCAAACTGACAGGGTCAAACTATGGCTACACCTTC
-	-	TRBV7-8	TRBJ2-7	CASSYTFFRALRTYEQYF	TGTGCCAGCAGCTATACCTTTTTTCGGGCTCTTAGGACCTACGAGCAGTACTTC
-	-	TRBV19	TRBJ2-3	CASSIQGGGTDTQYF	TGTGCCAGTAGTATTCAGGGGGGGGGCACAGATACGCAGTATTTT
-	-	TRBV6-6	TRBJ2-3	CASSYRQGGNSDTQYF	TGTGCCAGCAGTTACCGACAGGGAGGAAACTCAGATACGCAGTATTTT
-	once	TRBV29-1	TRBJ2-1	CSVRPTGTPYNEQFF	TGCAGCGTTCGTCCCACAGGGACGCCATACAATGAGCAGTTCTTC
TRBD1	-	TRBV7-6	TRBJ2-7	CASSLYAGTGGYEQYF	TGTGCCAGCAGCTTATATGCCGGGACAGGGGGCTACGAGCAGTACTTC
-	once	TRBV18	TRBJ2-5	CASSSYQETQYF	TGTGCCAGCTCATCTTACCAAGAGACCCAGTACTTC
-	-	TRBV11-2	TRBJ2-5	CASSFLRGSKETQYF	TGTGCCAGCAGCTTCCTACGGGGATCCAAAGAGACCCAGTACTTC
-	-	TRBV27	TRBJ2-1	CASSPVQDTSSSYNEQFF	TGTGCCAGCAGCCCTGTTCAGGATACTTCGAGCTCCTACAATGAGCAGTTCTTC
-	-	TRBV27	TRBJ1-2	CASSLGGAGYTF	TGTGCCAGCAGTTTAGGAGGGGCTGGCTACACCTTC
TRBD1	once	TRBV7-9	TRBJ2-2	CASSHLPGTGDPGELFF	TGTGCCAGCAGCCACCTTCCCGGGACAGGGGATCCCGGGGAGCTGTTTTTT
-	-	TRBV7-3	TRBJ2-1	CASSLWGENEQFF	TGTGCCAGCAGCTTATGGGGGGAAAATGAGCAGTTCTTC
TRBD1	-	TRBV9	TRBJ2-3	CASSVGGTGSADTQYF	TGTGCCAGCAGCGTAGGAGGGACAGGTAGCGCAGATACGCAGTATTTT
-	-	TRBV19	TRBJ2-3	CASSPQGRGNTQYF	TGTGCCAGTAGCCCACAAGGCCGCGGAAATACGCAGTATTTT
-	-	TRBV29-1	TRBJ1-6	CSVATDYNSPLHF	TGCAGCGTTGCGACGGATTATAATTCACCCCTCCACTTT
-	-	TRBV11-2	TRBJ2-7	CASSLDLEGRSYEQYF	TGTGCCAGCAGCTTAGATCTCGAGGGTCGCTCCTACGAGCAGTACTTC
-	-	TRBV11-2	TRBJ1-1	CASTTPIENTEAFF	TGTGCCAGCACCACCCCTATCGAGAACACTGAAGCTTTCTTT
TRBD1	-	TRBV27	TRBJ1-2	CASSLWGTGVGYTF	TGTGCCAGCAGTTTATGGGGGACAGGGGTTGGCTACACCTTC
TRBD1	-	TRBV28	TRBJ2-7	CASSPPTGDEQYF	TGTGCCAGCAGTCCCCCGACAGGGGACGAGCAGTACTTC
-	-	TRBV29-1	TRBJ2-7	CSVAETGLYEQYF	TGCAGCGTTGCCGAGACAGGCTTGTACGAGCAGTACTTC
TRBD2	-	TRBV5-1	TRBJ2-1	CASSFGLAGGHNEQFF	TGCGCCAGCAGCTTTGGACTAGCGGGGGGGCACAATGAGCAGTTCTTC
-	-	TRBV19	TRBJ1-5	CATSGFLNQPQHF	TGTGCCACCTCCGGGTTCCTAAATCAGCCCCAGCATTTT
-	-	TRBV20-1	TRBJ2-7	CSAPRGYEQYF	TGCAGTGCTCCGAGGGGATACGAGCAGTACTTC
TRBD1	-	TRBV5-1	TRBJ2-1	CASSWGTGKNNEQFF	TGCGCCAGCAGCTGGGGGACAGGGAAGAACAATGAGCAGTTCTTC
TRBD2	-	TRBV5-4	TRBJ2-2	CASSLGLAGAYTSTGELFF	TGTGCCAGCAGCTTGGGGCTAGCGGGAGCCTACACCTCCACCGGGGAGCTGTTTTTT
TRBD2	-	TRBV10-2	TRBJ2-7	CASRGSSGRYEQYF	TGCGCCAGCAGGGGGTCAAGCGGGAGATACGAGCAGTACTTC
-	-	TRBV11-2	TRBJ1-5	CASSLDRDQPQHF	TGTGCCAGCAGCTTAGATAGGGATCAGCCCCAGCATTTT
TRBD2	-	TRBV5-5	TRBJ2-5	CASSFSSGGAQWETQYF	TGTGCCAGCAGCTTTTCTAGCGGGGGGGCCCAGTGGGAGACCCAGTACTTC
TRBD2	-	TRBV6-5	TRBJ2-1	CASSLSGTSYNEQFF	TGTGCCAGCAGCCTTAGCGGGACCTCCTACAATGAGCAGTTCTTC
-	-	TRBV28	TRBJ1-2	CASSLHQGGRPHGYTF	TGTGCCAGCAGTTTACACCAGGGAGGCAGGCCCCATGGCTACACCTTC
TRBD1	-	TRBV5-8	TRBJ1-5	CASSLPGGVYQPQHF	TGTGCCAGCAGCTTGCCAGGGGGCGTATATCAGCCCCAGCATTTT
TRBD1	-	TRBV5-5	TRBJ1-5	CASSLSGGGNQPQHF	TGTGCCAGCAGCTTGTCAGGGGGCGGCAATCAGCCCCAGCATTTT